The next 8 T cell receptor beta chains were all read from a single sample in a study of CD8+CD57+ T cells in acquired aplastic anemia (dated by TCRdb to the late 2010s). Patients chosen for sequencing had shown expansion of CD8+CD57+ cells by flow cytometry. TCRdb records Illumina HiSeq 2000 as the sequencer. TCR beta VDJ combination and CDR3 sequence profiling used genomic DNA as the template. Using fastp trimming at Q25 and MiXCR clonotype assembly, TCRdb reanalyzed the public sequencing data and kept in-frame beta chains. Every CDR3 protein is listed once, alongside the most common genes and DNA of its rows. The sample data list some 150,000 distinct CDR3 sequences, and over 55% of these were observed just once. In total, the top ten clones hold about 50% of the sample. The sequenced sample was sorted CD4+, CD8+, or CD8+CD57+ T cells (not recorded which) from PBMCs. The source of these receptors is a human donor with aplastic anemia.

The chain uses TRBV2 and TRBJ2-1; D is uncertain. CDR1 is SNHLY and CDR2 is FYNNEI in the germline V gene. This CDR3 contains 15 residues. V dropped 8 bases and J dropped 6 bases, with 20 bases sitting between them. CDR3 DNA sequence: TGTGCCAGCCTTGGGCCTCCCGTTACTTTCAATGAGCAGTTCTTC. Protein product: CASLGPPVTFNEQFF.

This chain connects TRBV20-1 to TRBJ2-7, with D tentatively TRBD1 or TRBD2 (5 bases each). The CDR3 is 11 amino acids. Looked up from germline, CDR1 is DFQATT and CDR2 is SNEGSKA (reference sequence). Trimming removed 6 bases from V and 9 bases from J, with 15 bases in between. The CDR3 DNA follows: TGCAGTGCCAGGGCGATGGGGGTGCAGTACTTC. The encoded protein is CSARAMGVQYF.

This clonotype came up a few times. The chain joins TRBV10-3 to TRBJ2-7, with D possibly matching TRBD1 (5 bases). V was shortened by 5 bases and J by 3 bases, with 8 bases between the two germline ends. CDR3 length: 12 amino acids. CDR1 and CDR2 from the germline V gene are ENHRY and SYGVKD. This CDR3 is CAISPDSYEQYF. The CDR3 DNA follows: TGTGCCATCAGTCCAGACAGCTACGAGCAGTACTTC.

V and J are TRBV7-9 and TRBJ2-3; unclear D gene. CDR3 length: 12 residues. V was clipped by 5 bases and J by 5 bases, with 8 bases between them. Germline V lookup: CDR1 SEHNR, CDR2 FQNEAQ (reference sequence). The CDR3 sequence is CASSPLGDTQYF. DNA for the CDR3: TGTGCCAGCAGCCCTTTGGGAGATACGCAGTATTTT.

The V and J genes are TRBV20-1 and TRBJ2-5; possible D gene TRBD1, 5 bases. CDR1 is DFQATT and CDR2 is SNEGSKA in the germline V gene (reference sequence). The CDR3 runs to 15 residues. V lost 0 bases and J 3 bases, leaving 14 bases between the germline ends. CDR3 in DNA: TGCAGTGCTAGAGACCTCAGGGCCAGCGAAGAGACCCAGTACTTC. Its protein is CSARDLRASEETQYF.

The genes are TRBV5-5 and TRBJ1-1; 11 nucleotides match TRBD1. The CDR3 spans 14 residues. The V gene end was trimmed by 0 bases and the J gene end by 10 bases; junction bases not matched to a gene: 5. The germline gives CDR1 SGHKS, CDR2 YYEKEE (reference sequence). The DNA for the CDR3 is TGTGCCAGCAGCTTGGCCGGACAGGGGGCGGCAGCTTTCTTT. Its protein product is CASSLAGQGAAAFF.

This chain uses TRBV6-2 or TRBV6-3 with TRBJ2-7, with 13 bases that match TRBD2. This CDR3 has 16 residues. Germline assignment: CDR1 MNHEY and CDR2 SVGEGT. V was pared by 4 bases and J by 1 base, with 4 bases of the junction left unmatched. CDR3 sequence reads: CASSSRTSGGSYEQYF. CDR3 sequence (DNA): TGTGCCAGCAGTTCCCGGACTAGCGGGGGATCCTACGAGCAGTACTTC.

The chain uses TRBV19 and TRBJ2-1, with TRBD2 identical over 8 bases. Germline V gene data show CDR1 as LNHDA and CDR2 as SQIVND (reference sequence). The CDR3 is 17 amino acids. V trimming: 0 bases; J trimming: 5 bases; junction bases outside the gene matches: 9. The CDR3 region has the DNA TGTGCCAGTAGTATAGATCACGGGGGGGCCCAAAACAATGAGCAGTTCTTC. The encoded protein is CASSIDHGGAQNNEQFF.